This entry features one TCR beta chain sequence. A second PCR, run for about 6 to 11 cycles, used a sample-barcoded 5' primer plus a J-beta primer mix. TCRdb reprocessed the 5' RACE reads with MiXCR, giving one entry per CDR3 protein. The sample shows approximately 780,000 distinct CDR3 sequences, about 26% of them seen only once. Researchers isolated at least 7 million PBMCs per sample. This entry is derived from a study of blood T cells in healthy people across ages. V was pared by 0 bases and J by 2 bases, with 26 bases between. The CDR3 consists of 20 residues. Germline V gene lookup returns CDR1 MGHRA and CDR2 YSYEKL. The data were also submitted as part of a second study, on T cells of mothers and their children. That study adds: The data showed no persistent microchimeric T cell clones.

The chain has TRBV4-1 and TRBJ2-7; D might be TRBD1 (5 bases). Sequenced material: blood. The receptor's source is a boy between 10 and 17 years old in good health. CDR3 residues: CASSQDLPLWGSSDTYEQYF. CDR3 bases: TGCGCCAGCAGCCAAGATCTTCCCTTGTGGGGCTCCTCGGATACCTACGAGCAGTACTTC.